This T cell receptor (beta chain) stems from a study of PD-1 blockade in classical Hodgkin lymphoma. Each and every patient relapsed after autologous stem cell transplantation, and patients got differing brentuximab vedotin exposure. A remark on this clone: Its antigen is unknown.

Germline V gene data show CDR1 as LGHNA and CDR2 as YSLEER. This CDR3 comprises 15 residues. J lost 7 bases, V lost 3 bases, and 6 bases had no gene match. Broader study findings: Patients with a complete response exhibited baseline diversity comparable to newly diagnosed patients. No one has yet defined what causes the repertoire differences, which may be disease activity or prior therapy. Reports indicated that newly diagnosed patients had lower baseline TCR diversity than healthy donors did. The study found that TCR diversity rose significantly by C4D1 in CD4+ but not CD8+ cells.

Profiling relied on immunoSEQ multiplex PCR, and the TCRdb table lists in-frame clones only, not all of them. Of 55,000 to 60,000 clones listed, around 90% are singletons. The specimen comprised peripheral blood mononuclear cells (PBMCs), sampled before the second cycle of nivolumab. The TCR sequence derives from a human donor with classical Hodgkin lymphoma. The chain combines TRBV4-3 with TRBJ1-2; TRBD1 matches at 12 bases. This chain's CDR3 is CASSHSGQGAAGYTF. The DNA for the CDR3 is TGCGCCAGCAGCCACTCGGGACAGGGGGCTGCTGGCTACACCTTC.